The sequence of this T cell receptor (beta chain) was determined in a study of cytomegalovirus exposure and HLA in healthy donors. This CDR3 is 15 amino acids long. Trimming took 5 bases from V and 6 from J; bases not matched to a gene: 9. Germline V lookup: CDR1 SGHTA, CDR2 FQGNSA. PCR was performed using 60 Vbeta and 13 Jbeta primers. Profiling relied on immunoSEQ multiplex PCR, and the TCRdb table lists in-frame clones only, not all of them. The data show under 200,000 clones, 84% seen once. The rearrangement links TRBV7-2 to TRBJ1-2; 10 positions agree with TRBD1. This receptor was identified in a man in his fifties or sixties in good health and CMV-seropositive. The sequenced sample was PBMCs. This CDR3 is CASSPRDRGRHGYTF. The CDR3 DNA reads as TGTGCCAGCAGCCCCCGGGACAGGGGCCGCCATGGCTACACCTTC.